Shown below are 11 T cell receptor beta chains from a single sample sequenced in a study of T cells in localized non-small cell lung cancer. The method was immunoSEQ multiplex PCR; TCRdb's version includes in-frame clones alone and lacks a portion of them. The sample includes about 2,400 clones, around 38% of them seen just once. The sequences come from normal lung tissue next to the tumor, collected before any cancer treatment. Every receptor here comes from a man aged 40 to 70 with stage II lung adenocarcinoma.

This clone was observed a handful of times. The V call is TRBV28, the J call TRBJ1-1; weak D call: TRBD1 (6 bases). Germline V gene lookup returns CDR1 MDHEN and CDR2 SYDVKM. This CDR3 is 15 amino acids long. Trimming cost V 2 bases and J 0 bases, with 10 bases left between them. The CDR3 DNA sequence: TGTGCCAGCAGTTTACGGACAGCTGTGAACACTGAAGCTTTCTTT. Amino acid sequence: CASSLRTAVNTEAFF.

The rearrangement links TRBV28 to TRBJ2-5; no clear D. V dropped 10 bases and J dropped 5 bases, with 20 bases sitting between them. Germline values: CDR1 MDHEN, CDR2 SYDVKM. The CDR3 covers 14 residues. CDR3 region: CATQPIRRSETQYF. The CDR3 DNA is TGTGCCACCCAACCAATACGAAGGTCGGAGACCCAGTACTTC.

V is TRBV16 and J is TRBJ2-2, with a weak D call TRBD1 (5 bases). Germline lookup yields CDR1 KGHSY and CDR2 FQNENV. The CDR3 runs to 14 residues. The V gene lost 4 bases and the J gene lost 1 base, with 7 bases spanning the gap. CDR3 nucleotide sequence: TGTGCCAGCAGCCGCGGACAGAACACCGGGGAGCTGTTTTTT. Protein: CASSRGQNTGELFF.

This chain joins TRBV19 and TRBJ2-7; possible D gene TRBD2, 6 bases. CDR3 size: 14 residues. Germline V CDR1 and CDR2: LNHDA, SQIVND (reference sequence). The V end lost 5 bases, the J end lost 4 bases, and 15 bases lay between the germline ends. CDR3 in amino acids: CASSPGLRGYEQYF. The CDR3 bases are TGTGCCAGTAGTCCGGGACTGAGGGGATACGAGCAGTACTTC.

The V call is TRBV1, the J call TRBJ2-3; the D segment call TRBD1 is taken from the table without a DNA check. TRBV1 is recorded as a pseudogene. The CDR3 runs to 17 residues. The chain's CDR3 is CASSQEGGTTGPDTQYF. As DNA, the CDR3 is TGCGCCAGCAGCCAAGAAGGGGGTACGACAGGGCCAGATACGCAGTATTTT.

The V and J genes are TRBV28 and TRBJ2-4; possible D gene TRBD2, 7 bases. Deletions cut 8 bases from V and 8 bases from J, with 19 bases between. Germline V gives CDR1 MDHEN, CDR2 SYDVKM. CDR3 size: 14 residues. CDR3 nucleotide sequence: TGTGCCAGCCGGAAAGGGGGGGGCCAGTACATTCAGTACTTC. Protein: CASRKGGGQYIQYF.

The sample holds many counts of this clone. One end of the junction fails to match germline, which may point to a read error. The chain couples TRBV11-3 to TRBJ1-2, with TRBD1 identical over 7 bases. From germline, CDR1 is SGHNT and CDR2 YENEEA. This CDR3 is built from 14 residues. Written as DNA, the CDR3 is TGTGCCAGCAGCTCGGACAGGAGCGGCTATGGCTACATCTTC. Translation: CASSSDRSGYGYIF.

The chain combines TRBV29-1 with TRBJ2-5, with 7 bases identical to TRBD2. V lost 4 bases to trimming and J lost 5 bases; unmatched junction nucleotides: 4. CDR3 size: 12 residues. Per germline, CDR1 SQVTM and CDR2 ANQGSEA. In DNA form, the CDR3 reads TGCAGCGTTGTCCAGGGAGGGGAGACCCAGTACTTC. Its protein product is CSVVQGGETQYF.

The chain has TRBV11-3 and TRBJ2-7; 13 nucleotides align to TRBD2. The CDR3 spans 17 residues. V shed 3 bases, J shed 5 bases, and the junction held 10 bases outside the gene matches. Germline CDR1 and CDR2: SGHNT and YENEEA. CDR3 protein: CASSFQGLAGETHEQYF. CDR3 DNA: TGTGCCAGCAGCTTTCAAGGACTAGCGGGAGAGACCCACGAGCAGTACTTC.

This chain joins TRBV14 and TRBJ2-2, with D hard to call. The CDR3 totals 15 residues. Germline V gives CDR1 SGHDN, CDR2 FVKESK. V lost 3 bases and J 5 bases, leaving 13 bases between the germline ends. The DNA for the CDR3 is TGTGCCAGCAGCCACTACCCGGCTCTGACCGGGGAGCTGTTTTTT. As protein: CASSHYPALTGELFF.

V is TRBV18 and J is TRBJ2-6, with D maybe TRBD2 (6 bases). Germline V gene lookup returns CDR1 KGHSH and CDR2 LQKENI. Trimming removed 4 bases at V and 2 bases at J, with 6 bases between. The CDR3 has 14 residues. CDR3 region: CASSRGAGANVLTF. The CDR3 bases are TGTGCCAGCTCACGGGGGGCTGGGGCCAACGTCCTGACTTTC.